A selection of T cell receptor beta chains follows, all from one sample in a study of shared clonotypes between healthy human individuals. TCRdb keeps only in-frame clones here, not all; method: immunoSEQ multiplex PCR. The sample comprises 2 million to 2.5 million clones, approximately 95% of which are singletons, and less than 0.15% rests with the top ten. The specimen was naive CD4+ T cells sorted from blood. These receptor sequences come from a man aged 18 to 29 in good health. CDR3s include the opening cysteine and the closing phenylalanine or tryptophan. Each record gives: V gene, D gene, CDR3 length, clone size, J gene, CDR3 DNA, CDR3 protein. A D gene is named only where the DNA matches it firmly. Size is stated for part of the rows, as once, few or many counts, or as a class when the clone is expanded.

TRBV7-9,TRBD2,19,NA,TRBJ2-3,TGTGCCAGCAGCTTAGTGAGGCCCTGGGCTAGCGGGAGGTCAGATACGCAGTATTTT,CASSLVRPWASGRSDTQYF
TRBV7-2,TRBD1,18,NA,TRBJ1-5,TGTGCCAGCAGCTTACTAGGAGGGGACAGGGGTCTTTATCAGCCCCAGCATTTT,CASSLLGGDRGLYQPQHF
TRBV18,TRBD2,14,NA,TRBJ2-3,TGTGCCAGCTCCCGCGGGGGATCCACAGATACGCAGTATTTT,CASSRGGSTDTQYF
TRBV7-2,NA,11,NA,TRBJ2-7,TGTGCCAGCAGCGAATCCTACGAGCAGTACTTC,CASSESYEQYF
TRBV9,TRBD1,17,NA,TRBJ1-6,TGTGCCAGCAGCGAAGGGACCGGGACAGGGGTTAATTCACCCCTCCACTTT,CASSEGTGTGVNSPLHF
TRBV10-3,TRBD1,16,NA,TRBJ2-4,TGTGCCATCAGCGCTGGGACAGGGGGCGGCCAAAACATTCAGTACTTC,CAISAGTGGGQNIQYF
TRBV30,TRBD2,15,NA,TRBJ2-2,TGTGCCTGGAGTGGGAGCGGGAGTAAGGCCGGGGAGCTGTTTTTT,CAWSGSGSKAGELFF
TRBV10-3,TRBD2,16,once,TRBJ2-3,TGTGCCATCAGTGACCAGCGGGGGGGCCTGAAAGATACGCAGTATTTT,CAISDQRGGLKDTQYF
TRBV30,TRBD1,13,NA,TRBJ1-2,TGTGCCTGGAGTCCCCGGACAGGGCTTGGCTACACCTTC,CAWSPRTGLGYTF
TRBV12-5,NA,13,NA,TRBJ2-1,TGTGCTAGTGGTACTGGAGGGGGCCGGGAGCAGTTCTTC,CASGTGGGREQFF
TRBV9,TRBD2,18,NA,TRBJ2-2,TGTGCCAGCAGCGTATCTAGCGGGAGGGCCTATGGCACCGGGGAGCTGTTTTTT,CASSVSSGRAYGTGELFF
TRBV21-1,NA,14,NA,TRBJ2-7,TGTGCCAGCAGCAAAGGAGACCTGACCTACGAGCAGTACTTC,CASSKGDLTYEQYF
TRBV6-1,TRBD2,17,NA,TRBJ2-7,TGTGCCAGCAGTGAAGCGCAGAGAGGACTAGCGGGATCGGGGCAGTACTTC,CASSEAQRGLAGSGQYF
TRBV4-1,NA,16,NA,TRBJ1-4,TGCGCCAGCAGCCAAGACGGCGGCACAGTTGGTGAAAAACTGTTTTTT,CASSQDGGTVGEKLFF
TRBV5-1,TRBD1,15,once,TRBJ2-7,TGCGCCAGCAGCTTGGCCGGGACAGGGGGCAGGGAGCAGTACTTC,CASSLAGTGGREQYF
TRBV18,NA,12,NA,TRBJ2-3,TGTGCCAGCTCACCCGACGCAGATACGCAGTATTTT,CASSPDADTQYF
TRBV19,TRBD1,13,NA,TRBJ1-5,TGTGCCAGTAGGAGACAGGGAGATCAGCCCCAGCATTTT,CASRRQGDQPQHF
TRBV5-4,NA,14,NA,TRBJ2-7,TGTGCCAGCAGCTTGGTGGACTCGCCGTACGAGCAGTACTTC,CASSLVDSPYEQYF
TRBV30,NA,15,NA,TRBJ2-7,TGTGCCTGCGGGGTCGGCAGGCGCAACTCCTACGAGCAGTACTTC,CACGVGRRNSYEQYF
TRBV6-6,TRBD1,14,NA,TRBJ1-1,TGTGCCAGCAGTGCGTCTACAGGGGCCACTGAAGCTTTCTTT,CASSASTGATEAFF
TRBV5-8,TRBD1,15,NA,TRBJ2-7,TGTGCCAGCAGCTTGTGGACAGGAGACGCCCTTGAGCAGTACTTC,CASSLWTGDALEQYF
TRBV7-9,NA,13,NA,TRBJ1-5,TGTGCCAGCAGCCCCGATTCGGGTCAGCCCCAGCATTTT,CASSPDSGQPQHF
TRBV30,NA,13,NA,TRBJ2-5,TGTGCCTGGAGTGTGAATGTTGGCGCGACCCAGTACTTC,CAWSVNVGATQYF
TRBV30,TRBD1,17,NA,TRBJ1-1,TGTGCCTGGGGTCCTCCCCGGGACAGGGGGCTGAACACTGAAGCTTTCTTT,CAWGPPRDRGLNTEAFF
TRBV5-6,NA,14,NA,TRBJ1-5,TGTGCCAGCAGCCGGCTACAGGACGATCAGCCCCAGCATTTT,CASSRLQDDQPQHF
TRBV7-9,NA,19,NA,TRBJ2-3,TGTGCCAGCTCCTTAGGGGCAGGGGAATTTGAGCTGTTCACAGATACGCAGTATTTT,CASSLGAGEFELFTDTQYF
TRBV4-1,TRBD1,16,NA,TRBJ2-5,TGCGCCAGCAGCCAAGATCCAGGGGGCTCCCAAGAGACCCAGTACTTC,CASSQDPGGSQETQYF
TRBV30,NA,16,NA,TRBJ2-5,TGTGCCTGGTCCGAGGCGGTAGCGGAAAACCAAGAGACCCAGTACTTC,CAWSEAVAENQETQYF
TRBV6-1,TRBD1,13,NA,TRBJ1-2,TGTGCCAGCACGGACAGGGGGCTCTATGGCTACACCTTC,CASTDRGLYGYTF
TRBV18,NA,13,NA,TRBJ2-2,TGTGCCAGCTCACCATCATCCACCGGGGAGCTGTTTTTT,CASSPSSTGELFF
TRBV2,NA,14,NA,TRBJ1-5,TGTGCCAGCAGTGATCGGCAGAGCAATCAGCCCCAGCATTTT,CASSDRQSNQPQHF
TRBV2,TRBD1,13,NA,TRBJ1-1,TGTGCCAGCAGTACGGGACAGAGGACTAGAGCTTTCTTT,CASSTGQRTRAFF
TRBV6-6,TRBD1,15,NA,TRBJ1-1,TGTGCCAGCAGCGGAACAGGGGGCTGGAACACTGAAGCTTTCTTT,CASSGTGGWNTEAFF
TRBV28,TRBD2,16,NA,TRBJ2-1,TGTGCCAGCAGTAAATTAGCGGGGGGAGCCTACAATGAGCAGTTCTTC,CASSKLAGGAYNEQFF
TRBV25-1,NA,15,NA,TRBJ2-2,TGTGCCAGCAGTGATGGGGGGCGCCCTACCGGGGAGCTGTTTTTT,CASSDGGRPTGELFF
TRBV19,NA,13,NA,TRBJ1-5,TGTGCCAGTAGTATTGGGGACAATCAGCCCCAGCATTTT,CASSIGDNQPQHF
TRBV5-4,NA,15,NA,TRBJ2-3,TGTGCCAGCAGCTTGAAGACTAGTAGCACAGATACGCAGTATTTT,CASSLKTSSTDTQYF
TRBV7-9,NA,16,NA,TRBJ1-4,TGTGCCAGCAGCTTAGGCCTGGGACTAACTAATGAAAAACTGTTTTTT,CASSLGLGLTNEKLFF
TRBV7-2,NA,13,NA,TRBJ1-1,TGTGCCAGCACCCCTGGACGGGACACTGAAGCTTTCTTT,CASTPGRDTEAFF
TRBV4-3,NA,16,NA,TRBJ2-6,TGCGCCAGCAGCCAGGAACACCTCTCTGGGGCCAACGTCCTGACTTTC,CASSQEHLSGANVLTF
TRBV4-3,NA,15,NA,TRBJ2-1,TGCGCCAGCAGCCAAGAGACCCTTACCTACAATGAGCAGTTCTTC,CASSQETLTYNEQFF
TRBV5-1,NA,15,NA,TRBJ2-3,TGCGCCAGCAGCTTGCCAGGGGCGAGCACAGATACGCAGTATTTT,CASSLPGASTDTQYF
TRBV7-9,TRBD1,13,NA,TRBJ2-7,TGTGCCAGCAGCTGGACAGGGTTGGAAGAGCAGTACTTC,CASSWTGLEEQYF
TRBV19,NA,13,once,TRBJ1-2,TGTGCCAGTGACCCCTTAACAGGTCGCGGCTACACCTTC,CASDPLTGRGYTF
TRBV5-4,NA,14,NA,TRBJ1-1,TGTGCCAGCAGCTTGGGGGGCGCAAACACTGAAGCTTTCTTT,CASSLGGANTEAFF
TRBV6-4,NA,15,once,TRBJ1-1,TGTGCCAGCAGTGACTCGAGTGTTGGGAACACTGAAGCTTTCTTT,CASSDSSVGNTEAFF
TRBV5-6,NA,15,NA,TRBJ2-1,TGTGCCAGCAGCTTGGGTCTCAGCTCCTACAATGAGCAGTTCTTC,CASSLGLSSYNEQFF
TRBV28,NA,14,NA,TRBJ1-4,TGTGCCAGCAGCCCAGATTACACTAATGAAAAACTGTTTTTT,CASSPDYTNEKLFF
TRBV30,NA,15,once,TRBJ1-3,TGTGCCTGGAGTCAGGGAGACTCCTCTGGAAACACCATATATTTT,CAWSQGDSSGNTIYF